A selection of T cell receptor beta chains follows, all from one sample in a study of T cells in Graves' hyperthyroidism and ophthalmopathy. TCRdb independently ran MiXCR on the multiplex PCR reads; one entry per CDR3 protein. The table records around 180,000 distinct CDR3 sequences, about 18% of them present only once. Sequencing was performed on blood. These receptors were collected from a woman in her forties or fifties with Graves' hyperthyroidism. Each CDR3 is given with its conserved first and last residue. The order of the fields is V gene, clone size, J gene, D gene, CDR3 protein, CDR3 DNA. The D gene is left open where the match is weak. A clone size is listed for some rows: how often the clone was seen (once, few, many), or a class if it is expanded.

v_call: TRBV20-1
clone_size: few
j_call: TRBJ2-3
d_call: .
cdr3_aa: CSARPLRSFTDTQYF
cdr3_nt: TGCAGTGCTCGCCCCCTCCGCAGTTTCACAGATACGCAGTATTTT

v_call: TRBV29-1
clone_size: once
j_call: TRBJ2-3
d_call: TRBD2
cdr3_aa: CSVVATLGLAWGDTQYF
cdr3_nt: TGCAGCGTTGTCGCTACTTTGGGACTAGCGTGGGGAGATACGCAGTATTTT

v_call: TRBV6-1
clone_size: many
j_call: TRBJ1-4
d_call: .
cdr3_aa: CASSYDKPTNEKLFF
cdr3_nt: TGTGCCAGCAGCTACGATAAACCAACTAATGAAAAACTGTTTTTT

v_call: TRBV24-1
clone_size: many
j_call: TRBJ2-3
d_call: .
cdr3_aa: CATSETGADTQYF
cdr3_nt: TGTGCCACCAGTGAAACTGGAGCGGATACGCAGTATTTT

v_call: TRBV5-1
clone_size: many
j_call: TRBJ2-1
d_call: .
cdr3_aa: CASSLDLTGNEQFF
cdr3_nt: TGCGCCAGCAGCTTGGATTTAACGGGGAATGAGCAGTTCTTC

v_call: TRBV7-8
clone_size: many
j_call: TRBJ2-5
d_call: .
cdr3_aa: CASSLRIADPRETQYF
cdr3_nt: TGTGCCAGCAGCTTAAGAATAGCGGACCCCCGGGAGACCCAGTACTTC

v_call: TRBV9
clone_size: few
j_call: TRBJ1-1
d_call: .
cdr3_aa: CASSVSGGNTEAFF
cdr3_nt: TGTGCCAGCAGCGTCTCTGGGGGTAACACTGAAGCTTTCTTT

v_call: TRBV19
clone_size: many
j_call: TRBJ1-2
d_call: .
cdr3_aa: CASSIDRLLGSSGYTF
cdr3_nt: TGTGCCAGTAGTATAGATCGTCTCTTGGGCTCGTCTGGCTACACCTTC

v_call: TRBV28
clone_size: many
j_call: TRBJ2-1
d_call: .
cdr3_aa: CASRRGRRDEQFF
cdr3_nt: TGTGCCAGCAGACGTGGACGGCGGGATGAGCAGTTCTTC

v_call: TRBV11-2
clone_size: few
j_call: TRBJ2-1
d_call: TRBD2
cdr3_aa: CASSLNERGGFYEQFF
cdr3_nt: TGTGCCAGCAGCTTAAATGAGCGGGGGGGGTTTTATGAGCAGTTCTTC

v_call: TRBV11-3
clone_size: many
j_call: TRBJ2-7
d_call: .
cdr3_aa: CASSLVPFHEQYF
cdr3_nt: TGTGCCAGCAGCTTAGTTCCCTTCCACGAGCAGTACTTC

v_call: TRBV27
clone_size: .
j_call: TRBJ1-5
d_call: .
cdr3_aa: CASSFERYQPQHF
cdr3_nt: TGTGCCAGCAGTTTCGAACGATATCAGCCCCAGCATTTT

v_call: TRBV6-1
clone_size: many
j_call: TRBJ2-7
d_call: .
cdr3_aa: CASSTRGRSSYEQYF
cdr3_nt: TGTGCCAGCAGTACGCGGGGCAGAAGCTCCTACGAGCAGTACTTC

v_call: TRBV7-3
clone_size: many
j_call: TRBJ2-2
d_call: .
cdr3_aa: CASSLIGLARGTGELFF
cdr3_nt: TGTGCCAGCAGCTTAATTGGCCTAGCAAGGGGGACCGGGGAGCTGTTTTTT

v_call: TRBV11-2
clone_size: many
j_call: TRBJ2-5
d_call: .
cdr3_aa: CASNQGIRERETQYF
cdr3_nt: TGTGCCAGCAACCAAGGGATCAGGGAGAGGGAGACCCAGTACTTC

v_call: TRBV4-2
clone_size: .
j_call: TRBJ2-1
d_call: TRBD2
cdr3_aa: CASSQALGLAGEGEQFF
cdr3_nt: TGTGCCAGCAGCCAAGCATTGGGACTAGCGGGGGAAGGTGAGCAGTTCTTC

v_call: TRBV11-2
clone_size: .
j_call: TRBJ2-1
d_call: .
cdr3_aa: CASSLAHNEQFF
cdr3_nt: TGTGCCAGCAGCTTAGCTCACAATGAGCAGTTCTTC

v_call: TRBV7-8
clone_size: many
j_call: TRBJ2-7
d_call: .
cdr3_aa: CASSSSIQGSYEQYF
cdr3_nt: TGTGCCAGCAGCTCTAGTATCCAGGGTTCCTACGAGCAGTACTTC

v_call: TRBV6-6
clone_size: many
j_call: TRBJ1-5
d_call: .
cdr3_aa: CASSYSAGANQPQHF
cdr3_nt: TGTGCCAGCAGTTACTCAGCCGGGGCTAATCAGCCCCAGCATTTT

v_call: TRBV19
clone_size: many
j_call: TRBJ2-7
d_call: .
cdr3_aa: CASSKSGTPSSTEQYF
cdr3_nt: TGTGCCAGTAGTAAAAGCGGGACACCTTCTAGTACCGAGCAGTACTTC

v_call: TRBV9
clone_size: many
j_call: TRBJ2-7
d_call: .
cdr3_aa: CASSPQGWSSEQYF
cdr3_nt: TGTGCCAGCAGCCCCCAGGGTTGGAGTAGCGAGCAGTACTTC

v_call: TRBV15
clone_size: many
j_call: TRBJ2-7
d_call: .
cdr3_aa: CATSSSMGEQYF
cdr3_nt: TGTGCCACCAGCAGTTCAATGGGCGAGCAGTACTTC

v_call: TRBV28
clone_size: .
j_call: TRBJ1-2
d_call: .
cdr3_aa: CASRGTAYGYTF
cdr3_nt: TGTGCCAGCAGGGGAACAGCCTATGGCTACACCTTC

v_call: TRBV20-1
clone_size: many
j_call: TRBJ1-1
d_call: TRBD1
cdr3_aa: CSARGQGRTEAFF
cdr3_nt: TGCAGTGCTAGGGGACAGGGTCGCACTGAAGCTTTCTTT

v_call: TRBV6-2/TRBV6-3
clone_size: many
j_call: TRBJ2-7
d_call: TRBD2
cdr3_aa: CASSIAGALSYEQYF
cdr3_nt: TGTGCCAGCAGTATAGCGGGGGCGTTGTCCTACGAGCAGTACTTC

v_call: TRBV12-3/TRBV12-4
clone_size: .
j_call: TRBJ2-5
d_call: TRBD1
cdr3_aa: CASSFFRGQGAAMGTQYF
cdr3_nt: TGTGCCAGCAGTTTCTTTAGGGGACAGGGGGCGGCAATGGGGACCCAGTACTTC

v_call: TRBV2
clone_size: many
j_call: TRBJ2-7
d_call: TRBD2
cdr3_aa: CASTQSGGGEQYF
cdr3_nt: TGTGCCAGCACCCAATCGGGGGGGGGCGAGCAGTACTTC

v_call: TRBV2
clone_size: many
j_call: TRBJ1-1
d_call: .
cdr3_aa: CASSALHLTEAFF
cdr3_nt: TGTGCCAGCAGTGCTCTCCACCTCACTGAAGCTTTCTTT

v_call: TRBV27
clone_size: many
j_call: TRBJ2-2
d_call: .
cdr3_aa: CASSLSRNTGELFF
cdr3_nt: TGTGCCAGCAGTTTATCCCGGAACACCGGGGAGCTGTTTTTT

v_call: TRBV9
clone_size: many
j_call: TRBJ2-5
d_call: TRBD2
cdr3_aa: CASSSYQRGLEETQYF
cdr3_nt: TGTGCCAGCAGCTCATACCAGCGGGGACTTGAAGAGACCCAGTACTTC

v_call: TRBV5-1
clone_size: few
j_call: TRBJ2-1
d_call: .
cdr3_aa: CASSPPKAGVYNEQFF
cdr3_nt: TGCGCCAGCAGCCCACCCAAGGCAGGGGTCTACAATGAGCAGTTCTTC

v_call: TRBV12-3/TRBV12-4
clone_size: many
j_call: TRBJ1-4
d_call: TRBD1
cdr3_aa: CASRGRDRGLKKLFF
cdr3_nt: TGTGCCAGCAGGGGACGGGACAGGGGGCTGAAAAAACTGTTTTTT

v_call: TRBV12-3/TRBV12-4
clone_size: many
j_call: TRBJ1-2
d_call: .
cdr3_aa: CASRSSGGIDGYTF
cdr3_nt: TGTGCCAGCAGGTCCTCCGGGGGAATAGATGGCTACACCTTC

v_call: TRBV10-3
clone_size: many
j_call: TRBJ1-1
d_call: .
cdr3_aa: CAISVGGMNTEAFF
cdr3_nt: TGTGCCATCAGTGTAGGGGGGATGAACACTGAAGCTTTCTTT

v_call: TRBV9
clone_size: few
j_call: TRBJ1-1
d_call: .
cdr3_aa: CASSPGGAEAFF
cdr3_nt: TGTGCCAGCAGCCCGGGGGGAGCGGAAGCTTTCTTT

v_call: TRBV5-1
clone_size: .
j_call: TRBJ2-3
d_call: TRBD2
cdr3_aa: CASSPFASGRTDTQYF
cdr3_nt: TGCGCCAGCAGCCCTTTTGCTAGCGGGAGAACAGATACGCAGTATTTT